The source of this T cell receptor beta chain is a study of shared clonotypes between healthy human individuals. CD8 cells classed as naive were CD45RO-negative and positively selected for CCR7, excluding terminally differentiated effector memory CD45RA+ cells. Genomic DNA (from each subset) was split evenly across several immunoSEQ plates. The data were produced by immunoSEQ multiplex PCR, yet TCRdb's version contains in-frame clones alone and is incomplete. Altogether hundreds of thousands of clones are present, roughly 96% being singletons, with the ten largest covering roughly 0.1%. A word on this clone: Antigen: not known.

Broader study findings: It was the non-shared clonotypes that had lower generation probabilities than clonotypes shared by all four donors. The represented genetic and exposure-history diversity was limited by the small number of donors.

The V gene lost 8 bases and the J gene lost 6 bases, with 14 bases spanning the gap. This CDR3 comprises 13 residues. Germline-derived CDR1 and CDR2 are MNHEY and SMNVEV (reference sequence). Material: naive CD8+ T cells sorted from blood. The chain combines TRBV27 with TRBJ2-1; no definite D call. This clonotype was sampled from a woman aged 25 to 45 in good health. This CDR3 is CASCAAWSNEQFF. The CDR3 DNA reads TGTGCCAGCTGCGCGGCCTGGTCCAATGAGCAGTTCTTC.